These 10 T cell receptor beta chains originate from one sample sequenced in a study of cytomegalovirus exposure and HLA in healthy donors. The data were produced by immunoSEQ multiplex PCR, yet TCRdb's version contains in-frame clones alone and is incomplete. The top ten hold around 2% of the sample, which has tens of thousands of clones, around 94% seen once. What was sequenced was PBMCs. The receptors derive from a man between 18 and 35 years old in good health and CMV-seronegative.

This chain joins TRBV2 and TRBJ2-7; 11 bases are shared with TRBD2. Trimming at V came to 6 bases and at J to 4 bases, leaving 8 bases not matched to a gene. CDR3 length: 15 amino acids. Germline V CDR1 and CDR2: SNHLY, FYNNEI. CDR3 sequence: CASSVGTSGGYEQYF. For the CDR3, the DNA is TGTGCCAGCAGCGTAGGGACTAGCGGAGGGTACGAGCAGTACTTC. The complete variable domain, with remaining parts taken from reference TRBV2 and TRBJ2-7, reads EPEVTQTPSHQVTQMGQEVILRCVPISNHLYFYWYRQILGQKVEFLVSFYNNEISEKSEIFDDQFSVERPDGSNFTLKIRSTKLEDSAMYFCASSVGTSGGYEQYFGPGTRLTVT.

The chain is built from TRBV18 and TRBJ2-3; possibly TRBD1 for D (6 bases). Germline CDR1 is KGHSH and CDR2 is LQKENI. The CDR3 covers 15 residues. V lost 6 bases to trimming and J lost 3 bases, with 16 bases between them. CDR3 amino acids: CASSPGATGTDTQYF. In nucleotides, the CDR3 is TGTGCCAGCTCGCCAGGGGCAACTGGGACAGATACGCAGTATTTT.

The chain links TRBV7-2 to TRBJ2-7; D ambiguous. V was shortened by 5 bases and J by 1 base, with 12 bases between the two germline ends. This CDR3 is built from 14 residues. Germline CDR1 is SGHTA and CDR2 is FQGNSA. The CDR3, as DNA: TGTGCCAGCAGCCTCGAGGTATCATCCTACGAGCAGTACTTC. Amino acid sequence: CASSLEVSSYEQYF.

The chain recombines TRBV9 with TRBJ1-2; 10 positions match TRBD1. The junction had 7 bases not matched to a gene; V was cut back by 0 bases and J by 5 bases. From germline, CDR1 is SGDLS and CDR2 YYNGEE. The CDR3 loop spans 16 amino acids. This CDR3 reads CASSVEGTGVLYGYTF. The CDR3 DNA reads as TGTGCCAGCAGCGTAGAAGGGACAGGGGTTTTGTATGGCTACACCTTC. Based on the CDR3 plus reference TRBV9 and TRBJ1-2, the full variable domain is DSGVTQTPKHLITATGQRVTLRCSPRSGDLSVYWYQQSLDQGLQFLIQYYNGEERAKGNILERFSAQQFPDLHSELNLSSLELGDSALYFCASSVEGTGVLYGYTFGSGTRLTVV.

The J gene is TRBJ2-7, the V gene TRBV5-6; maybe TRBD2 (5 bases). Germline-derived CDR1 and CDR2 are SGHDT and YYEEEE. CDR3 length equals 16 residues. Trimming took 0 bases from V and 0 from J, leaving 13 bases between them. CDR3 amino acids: CASSLGGELSSYEQYF. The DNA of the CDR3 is TGTGCCAGCAGCTTGGGGGGAGAATTAAGCTCCTACGAGCAGTACTTC.

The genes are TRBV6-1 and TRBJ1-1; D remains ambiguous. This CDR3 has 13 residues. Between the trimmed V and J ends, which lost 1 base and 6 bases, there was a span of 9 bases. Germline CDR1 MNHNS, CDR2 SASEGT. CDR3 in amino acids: CASSEGVSAEAFF. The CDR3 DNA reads TGTGCCAGCAGTGAAGGTGTTTCTGCTGAAGCTTTCTTT.

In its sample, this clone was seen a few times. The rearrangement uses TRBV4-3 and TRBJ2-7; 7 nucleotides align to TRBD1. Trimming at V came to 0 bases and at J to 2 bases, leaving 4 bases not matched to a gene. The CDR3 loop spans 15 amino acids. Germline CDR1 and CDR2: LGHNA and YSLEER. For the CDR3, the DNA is TGCGCCAGCAGCCAAGATAAGGGGGCTCCCTACGAGCAGTACTTC. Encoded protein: CASSQDKGAPYEQYF.

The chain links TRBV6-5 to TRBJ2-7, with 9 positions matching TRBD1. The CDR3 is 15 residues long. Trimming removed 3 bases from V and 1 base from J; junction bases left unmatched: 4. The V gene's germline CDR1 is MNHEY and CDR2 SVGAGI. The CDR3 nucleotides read TGTGCCAGCAGTTATGGGACAGGGTCTTCCTACGAGCAGTACTTC. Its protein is CASSYGTGSSYEQYF.

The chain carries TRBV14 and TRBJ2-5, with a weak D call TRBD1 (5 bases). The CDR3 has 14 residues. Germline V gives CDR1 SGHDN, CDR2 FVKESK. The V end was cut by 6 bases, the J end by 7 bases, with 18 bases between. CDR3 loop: CASRPVGAQGTQYF. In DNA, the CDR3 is TGTGCCAGCAGGCCAGTAGGTGCCCAGGGGACCCAGTACTTC. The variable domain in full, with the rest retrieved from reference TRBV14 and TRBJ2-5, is EAGVTQFPSHSVIEKGQTVTLRCDPISGHDNLYWYRRVMGKEIKFLLHFVKESKQDESGMPNNRFLAERTGGTYSTLKVQPAELEDSGVYFCASRPVGAQGTQYFGPGTRLLVL.

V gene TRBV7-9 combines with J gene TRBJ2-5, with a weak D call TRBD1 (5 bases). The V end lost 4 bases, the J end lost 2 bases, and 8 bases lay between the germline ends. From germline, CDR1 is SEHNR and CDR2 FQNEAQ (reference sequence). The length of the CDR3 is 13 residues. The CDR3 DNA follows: TGTGCCAGCAGCTCACAGGTACAAGAGACCCAGTACTTC. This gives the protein CASSSQVQETQYF.